This TCR beta chain was profiled in a study of blood T cell repertoires in COVID-19. Methods used by the authors: Estimates of nucleated cell counts were drawn from the amplification of reference gene primers. Sequencing was performed with immunoSEQ multiplex PCR; in TCRdb, only in-frame clones are kept and a portion is missing. Clonal size and the V and J genes are those of that table, whereas D and trimming came from the DNA. The sample yields around 41,000 clones, 90% seen once. This CDR3 contains 14 residues. Unmatched junction bases numbered 5, after V lost 5 bases and J lost 5 bases. Germline lookup yields CDR1 ENHRY and CDR2 SYGVKD.

This sequence originates from a human donor in a cohort sampled during active COVID-19. The material sequenced was peripheral blood. The rearrangement uses TRBV10-3 and TRBJ2-1; 8 bases are a match to TRBD2. The chain's CDR3 is CAISLTSADNEQFF. The CDR3 coding sequence is TGTGCCATCAGTTTGACTAGCGCCGACAATGAGCAGTTCTTC.